Listed here are 11 T cell receptor beta chains from one sample, sequenced in a study of radiation and T cells in renal cell carcinoma. The data were produced by immunoSEQ multiplex PCR, yet TCRdb's version contains in-frame clones alone and is incomplete. The sample lists thousands of clones; almost 65% were seen once. Treatment defined: treatment-naive control, cytoreductive nephrectomy. The starting material was tumor tissue, obtained from a patient whose treatment was nephrectomy without radiotherapy. These receptors came from a woman in her 70s with renal cell carcinoma.

The chain recombines TRBV9 with TRBJ2-2, with D possibly matching TRBD1 (6 bases). In germline, CDR1 is SGDLS, CDR2 YYNGEE. Trimming cost V 3 bases and J 4 bases, with 13 bases left between them. The length of the CDR3 is 15 residues. The CDR3 region is CASSAQGISTGELFF. The DNA for the CDR3 is TGTGCCAGCAGCGCACAGGGTATATCCACCGGGGAGCTGTTTTTT.

This clone has a handful of counts. V usage is TRBV27 and J usage is TRBJ1-1; D is unresolved. Germline V CDR1 and CDR2: MNHEY, SMNVEV (reference sequence). The length of the CDR3 is 13 residues. V lost 2 bases to trimming and J lost 1 base, with 5 bases between them. The CDR3 region is CASSLLRNTEAFF. In DNA, the CDR3 is TGTGCCAGCAGTTTACTCCGGAACACTGAAGCTTTCTTT.

The V gene is TRBV4-2, the J gene TRBJ1-5, with D hard to call. Germline V CDR1 and CDR2: LGHNA, YNFKEQ. V was trimmed by 1 base and J by 4 bases, leaving 5 bases between them. CDR3 size: 13 residues. The CDR3 nucleotides read TGTGCCAGCAGCCAAGCGGCTAATCAGCCCCAGCATTTT. This codes for CASSQAANQPQHF.

V usage is TRBV19 and J usage is TRBJ1-3; a weak D match, TRBD1 (6 bases). The CDR3 has 16 amino acids. Trimming took off 7 bases at V and 0 bases at J, with 16 bases between the two ends. CDR1 and CDR2 from the germline V gene are LNHDA and SQIVND (reference sequence). CDR3 sequence (DNA): TGTGCCAGTACCAATGGGGGCGCTAGCTCTGGAAACACCATATATTTT. Encoded protein: CASTNGGASSGNTIYF.

The rearrangement links TRBV7-2 to TRBJ2-1; D assignment may be TRBD1 or TRBD2 (5 bases each). Trimming took 4 bases from V and 1 from J, leaving 14 bases between them. The CDR3 totals 16 residues. Germline assignment: CDR1 SGHTA and CDR2 FQGNSA. The CDR3 nucleotides read TGTGCCAGCAGCTCCGGGGCTGGTTGGTCCTACAATGAGCAGTTCTTC. It yields the protein CASSSGAGWSYNEQFF. Drawing the rest from reference TRBV7-2 and TRBJ2-1, the complete variable domain is GAGVSQSPSNKVTEKGKDVELRCDPISGHTALYWYRQSLGQGLEFLIYFQGNSAPDKSGLPSDRFSAERTGGSVSTLTIQRTQQEDSAVYLCASSSGAGWSYNEQFFGPGTRLTVL.

The chain employs TRBV9 and TRBJ1-2; TRBD1 aligns across 8 bases. The V segment lost 0 bases and the J segment 7 bases; nucleotides outside the gene matches: 2. CDR3 size: 13 residues. Germline CDR1 reads SGDLS; CDR2 reads YYNGEE. CDR3 DNA sequence: TGTGCCAGCAGCGTAGGCCAGGGGGCTGGCTACACCTTC. Its translation is CASSVGQGAGYTF.

V is TRBV6-1 and J is TRBJ1-5; no reliable D call. This CDR3 region has 14 residues. From germline, CDR1 is MNHNS and CDR2 SASEGT. Trimming removed 1 base at V and 6 bases at J, with 10 bases between. For the CDR3, the DNA is TGTGCCAGCAGTGAAGGATGGCAACTTCAGCCCCAGCATTTT. It is translated as CASSEGWQLQPQHF.

The gene calls are TRBV7-2 and TRBJ2-5; tentative D call: TRBD1 (5 bases). Trimming left V 4 bases short and J 5 bases short, with 8 bases between. Germline CDR1 is SGHTA and CDR2 is FQGNSA. This CDR3 is built from 12 residues. DNA of the CDR3: TGTGCCAGCAGCTCAGGGTTGGAGACCCAGTACTTC. This sequence encodes CASSSGLETQYF.

This clone was seen a single time. The rearrangement uses TRBV7-2 and TRBJ2-5; 8 nucleotides line up with TRBD2. Trimming at V came to 5 bases and at J to 4 bases, leaving 6 bases not matched to a gene. Germline values: CDR1 SGHTA, CDR2 FQGNSA. CDR3 length equals 14 residues. CDR3 sequence: CASSLSGDGETQYF. The CDR3 region has the DNA TGTGCCAGCAGCCTTAGCGGGGATGGAGAGACCCAGTACTTC.

This chain connects TRBV4-3 to TRBJ1-6, with 7 bases that match TRBD1. Germline CDR1 and CDR2: LGHNA and YSLEER. The CDR3 totals 15 residues. Trimming removed 0 bases from V and 9 bases from J; junction bases left unmatched: 5. The CDR3 spells CASSQEGGGGSPLHF. CDR3 in DNA: TGCGCCAGCAGCCAAGAAGGGGGCGGGGGTTCACCCCTCCACTTT.

The chain joins TRBV5-5 to TRBJ2-5, with D possibly TRBD1 on 6 matching bases. The CDR3 length is 11 residues. Trimming stripped 1 base from V and 14 bases from J, with 12 bases between. CDR1 SGHKS and CDR2 YYEKEE come from the germline V gene (reference sequence). This chain's CDR3 is CASSLTAGVYF. The DNA of the CDR3 is TGTGCCAGCAGCTTGACTGCAGGGGTCTACTTC.